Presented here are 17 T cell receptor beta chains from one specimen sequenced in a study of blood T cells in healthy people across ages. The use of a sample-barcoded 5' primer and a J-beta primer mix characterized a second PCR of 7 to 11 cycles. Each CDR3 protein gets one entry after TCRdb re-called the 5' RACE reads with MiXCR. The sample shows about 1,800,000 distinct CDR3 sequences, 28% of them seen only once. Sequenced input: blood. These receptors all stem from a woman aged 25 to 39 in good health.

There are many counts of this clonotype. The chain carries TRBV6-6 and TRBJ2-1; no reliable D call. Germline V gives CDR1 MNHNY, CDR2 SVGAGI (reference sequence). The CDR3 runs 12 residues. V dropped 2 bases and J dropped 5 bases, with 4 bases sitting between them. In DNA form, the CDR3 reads TGTGCCAGCAGTTACGAAGACAATGAGCAGTTCTTC. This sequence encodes CASSYEDNEQFF.

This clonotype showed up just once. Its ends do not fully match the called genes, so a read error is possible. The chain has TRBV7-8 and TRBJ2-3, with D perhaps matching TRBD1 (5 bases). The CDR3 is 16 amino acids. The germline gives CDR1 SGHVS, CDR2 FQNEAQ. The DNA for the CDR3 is TGTGCCAGCAGCCCATACCAGGGCCTTTCCACAGATACACAGTATTTT. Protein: CASSPYQGLSTDTQYF.

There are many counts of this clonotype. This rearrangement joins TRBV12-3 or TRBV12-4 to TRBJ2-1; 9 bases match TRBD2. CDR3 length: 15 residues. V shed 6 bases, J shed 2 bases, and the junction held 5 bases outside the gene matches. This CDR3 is CASRPIAGAYNEQFF. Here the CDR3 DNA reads TGTGCCAGCAGACCTATAGCGGGGGCCTACAATGAGCAGTTCTTC.

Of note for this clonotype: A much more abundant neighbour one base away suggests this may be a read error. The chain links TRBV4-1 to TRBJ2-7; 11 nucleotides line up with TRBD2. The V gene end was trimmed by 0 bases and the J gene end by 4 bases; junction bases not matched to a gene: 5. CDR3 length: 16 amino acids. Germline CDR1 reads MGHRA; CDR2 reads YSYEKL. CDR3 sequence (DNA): TGCGCCAGCAGCCAAGATGAGCTAGCGGGAGGTTACGAGCAGTACTTC. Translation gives CASSQDELAGGYEQYF.

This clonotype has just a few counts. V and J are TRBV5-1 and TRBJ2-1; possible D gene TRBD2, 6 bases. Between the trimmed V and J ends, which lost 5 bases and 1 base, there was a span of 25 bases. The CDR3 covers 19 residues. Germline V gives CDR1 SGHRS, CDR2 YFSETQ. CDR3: CASSLKRDWVKGSYNEQFF. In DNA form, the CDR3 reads TGCGCCAGCAGTTTAAAAAGGGACTGGGTAAAGGGGTCCTACAATGAGCAGTTCTTC.

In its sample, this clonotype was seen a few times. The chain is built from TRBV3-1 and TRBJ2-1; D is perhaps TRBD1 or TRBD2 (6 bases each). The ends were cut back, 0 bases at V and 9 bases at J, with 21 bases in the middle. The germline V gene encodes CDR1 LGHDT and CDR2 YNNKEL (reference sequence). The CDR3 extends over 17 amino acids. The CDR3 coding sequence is TGTGCCAGCAGCCAAGAGCTAAGGGGGGCCCAGGTTGGTGAGCAGTTCTTC. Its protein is CASSQELRGAQVGEQFF.

The CDR3 reads CASSQDLRADTQYF. The DNA of the CDR3 is TGCGCCAGCAGCCAAGATCTGAGGGCAGATACGCAGTATTTT. The chain employs TRBV4-3 and TRBJ2-3; tentative D call: TRBD2 (5 bases). This CDR3 spans 14 amino acids. Germline V gene sequence: CDR1 LGHNA, CDR2 YSLEER. V was trimmed by 0 bases and J by 4 bases, leaving 8 bases between them.

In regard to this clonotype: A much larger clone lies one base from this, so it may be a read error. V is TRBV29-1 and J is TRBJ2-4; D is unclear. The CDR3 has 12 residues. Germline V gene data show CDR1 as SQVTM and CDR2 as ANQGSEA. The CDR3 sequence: CSVVGTKNIQCF. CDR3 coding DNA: TGCAGCGTTGTTGGAACCAAAAACATTCAGTGCTTC.

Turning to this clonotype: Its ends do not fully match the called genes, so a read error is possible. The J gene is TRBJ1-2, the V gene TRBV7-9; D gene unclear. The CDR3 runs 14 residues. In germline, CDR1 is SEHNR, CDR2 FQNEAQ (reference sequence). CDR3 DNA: TGTTCCAGCAGCTACAGCCTTACTAACTATGGCTACACCTTC. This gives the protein CSSSYSLTNYGYTF.

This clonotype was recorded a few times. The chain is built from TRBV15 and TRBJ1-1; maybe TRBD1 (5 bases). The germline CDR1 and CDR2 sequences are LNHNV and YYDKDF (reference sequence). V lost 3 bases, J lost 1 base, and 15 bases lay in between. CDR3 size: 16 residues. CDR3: CATSRAGTAGNTEAFF. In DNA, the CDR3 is TGTGCCACCAGCAGGGCCGGGACCGCGGGGAACACTGAAGCTTTCTTT.

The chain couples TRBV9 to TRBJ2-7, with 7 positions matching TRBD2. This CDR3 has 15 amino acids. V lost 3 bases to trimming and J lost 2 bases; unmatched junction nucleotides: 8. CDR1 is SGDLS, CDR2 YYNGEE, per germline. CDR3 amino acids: CASSASGKPPYEQYF. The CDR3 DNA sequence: TGTGCCAGCAGCGCTAGCGGCAAACCCCCCTACGAGCAGTACTTC.

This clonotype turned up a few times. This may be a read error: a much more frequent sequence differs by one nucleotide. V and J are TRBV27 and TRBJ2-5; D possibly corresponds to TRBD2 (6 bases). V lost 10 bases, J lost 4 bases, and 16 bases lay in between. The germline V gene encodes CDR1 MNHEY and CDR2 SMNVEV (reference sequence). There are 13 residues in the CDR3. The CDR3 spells CATSRGLVETQYF. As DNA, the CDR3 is TGTGCCACCTCACGGGGGTTGGTAGAGACCCAGTACTTC.

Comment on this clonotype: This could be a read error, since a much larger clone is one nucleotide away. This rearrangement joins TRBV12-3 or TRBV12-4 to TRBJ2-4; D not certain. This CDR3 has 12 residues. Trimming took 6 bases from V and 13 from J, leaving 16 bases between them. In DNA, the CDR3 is TGTGCCAGCAGCCGTAACAATAATGAGCAGTACTTC. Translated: CASSRNNNEQYF.

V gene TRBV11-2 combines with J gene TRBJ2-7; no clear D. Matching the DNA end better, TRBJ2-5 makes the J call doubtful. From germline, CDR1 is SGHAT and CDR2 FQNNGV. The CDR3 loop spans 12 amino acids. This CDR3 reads CASSLVPWTQYF. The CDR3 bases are TGTGCCAGCAGCTTAGTCCCTTGGACCCAGTACTTC.

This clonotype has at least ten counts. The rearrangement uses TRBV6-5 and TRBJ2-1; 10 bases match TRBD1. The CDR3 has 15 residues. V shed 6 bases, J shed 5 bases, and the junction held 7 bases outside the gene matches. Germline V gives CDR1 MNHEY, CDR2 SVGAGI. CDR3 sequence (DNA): TGTGCCAGCAGAGGGGGGGACAGGGGCAACAATGAGCAGTTCTTC. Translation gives CASRGGDRGNNEQFF.

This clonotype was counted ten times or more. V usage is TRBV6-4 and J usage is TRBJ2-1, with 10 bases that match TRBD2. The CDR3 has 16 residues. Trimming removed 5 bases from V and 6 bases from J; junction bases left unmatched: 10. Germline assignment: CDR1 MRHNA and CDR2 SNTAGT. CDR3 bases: TGTGCCAGCAGTCTGGAGGGACTAGCGAGCCCCAATGAGCAGTTCTTC. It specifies CASSLEGLASPNEQFF.

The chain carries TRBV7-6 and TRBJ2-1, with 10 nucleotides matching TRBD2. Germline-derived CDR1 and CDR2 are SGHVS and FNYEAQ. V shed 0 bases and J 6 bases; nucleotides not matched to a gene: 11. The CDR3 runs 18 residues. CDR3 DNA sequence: TGTGCCAGCAGCTTAGCCCCCACGGTAGCGGGAGGAAGCAATGAGCAGTTCTTC. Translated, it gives CASSLAPTVAGGSNEQFF.